Only one count was recorded for the clone carrying this T cell receptor beta chain. Its antigen is still unknown. Researchers amplified the TCR beta CDR3 regions from RNA transcripts. The HTBI set primed first-round TCR CDR3 RT-PCR. Each CDR3 protein is one row after TCRdb ran MiXCR on the multiplex PCR reads. There are about 290,000 distinct CDR3 sequences in the sample; roughly 15% occur only once, and 7.9% lies in the top ten. This record belongs to a study of T cells in Graves' hyperthyroidism and ophthalmopathy. With 7 bases removed from V and 2 bases from J, the gap between germline ends came to 6 bases. The CDR3 runs to 13 residues. Looked up from germline, CDR1 is MDHEN and CDR2 is SYDVKM. Study observations and caveats: Onset of ophthalmopathy came a median roughly 6.4 months after the model predicted it.

Pregnant or lactating patients were excluded, as were those with uncontrolled infection or other autoimmune disease. PBMCs came from about 10 ml fresh peripheral blood. This clonotype was obtained from a woman aged 40-49 years with Graves' hyperthyroidism. The sample consisted of blood. V is TRBV28 and J is TRBJ2-6; D is uncertain. CDR3 coding DNA: TGTGCCAGCATTAGGCCTGGGGCCAACGTCCTGACTTTC. Translation: CASIRPGANVLTF.